These 13 T cell receptor beta chains were all obtained from the same sample, sequenced in a study of shared clonotypes between healthy human individuals. The assay was immunoSEQ multiplex PCR, and TCRdb's table has in-frame clones only and misses some. Of 2 million to 2.5 million clones listed, more than 80% are singletons. Sequencing was carried out using naive CD4+ T cells from PBMCs. The subset here: CD45RA+ positively selected. These receptors came from a man aged 18 to 30 in good health. Some clones in this sample may be carry-over from other donors' samples.

This chain links TRBV28 with TRBJ2-7; D possibly corresponds to TRBD2 (5 bases). The germline V gene has CDR1 MDHEN and CDR2 SYDVKM. This CDR3 comprises 15 residues. V gave up 7 bases and J gave up 2 bases, with 18 bases separating them. CDR3 in amino acids: CASTPSVQRPYEQYF. The CDR3 coding sequence is TGTGCCAGCACCCCCTCAGTCCAGCGGCCCTACGAGCAGTACTTC.

V gene TRBV7-2 combines with J gene TRBJ1-5, with no clear D. CDR1 SGHTA and CDR2 FQGNSA come from the germline V gene. V was pared by 2 bases and J by 4 bases, with 6 bases between. The CDR3 is 13 amino acids. The CDR3 DNA sequence: TGTGCCAGCAGCTTATATCAGAATCAGCCCCAGCATTTT. Its protein product is CASSLYQNQPQHF.

This clone was counted a single time. The gene calls are TRBV10-3 and TRBJ1-2; D gene uncertain. The ends were cut back, 6 bases at V and 8 bases at J, with 16 bases in the middle. Germline assignment: CDR1 ENHRY and CDR2 SYGVKD. This CDR3 has 13 amino acids. CDR3 DNA sequence: TGTGCCATCAGGGTCGAGCGGGTGGAGGGCTACACCTTC. As protein: CAIRVERVEGYTF.

This clone was seen once. The chain links TRBV9 to TRBJ2-5, with TRBD1 matching 7 bases. The CDR3 length is 13 residues. V lost 1 base and J lost 4; bases outside the gene matches: 1. The germline CDR1 and CDR2 sequences are SGDLS and YYNGEE. CDR3 loop: CASSVNRGETQYF. The CDR3 bases are TGTGCCAGCAGCGTAAACAGGGGAGAGACCCAGTACTTC.

This chain uses TRBV2 with TRBJ2-5, with D perhaps TRBD2 (6 bases). V was trimmed by 7 bases and J by 7 bases, leaving 13 bases between them. In germline, CDR1 is SNHLY, CDR2 FYNNEI. The CDR3 extends over 12 amino acids. CDR3 sequence: CASTLLEGTQYF. The CDR3 coding sequence is TGTGCCAGCACCTTATTGGAGGGGACCCAGTACTTC.

The chain combines TRBV2 with TRBJ2-1; D unresolved. Germline V lookup: CDR1 SNHLY, CDR2 FYNNEI. The CDR3 covers 13 residues. V was trimmed by 7 bases and J by 0 bases, leaving 7 bases between them. CDR3 region: CASMAGSYNEQFF. CDR3 coding DNA: TGTGCCAGCATGGCTGGCTCCTACAATGAGCAGTTCTTC.

This clone is a singleton in its sample. The chain links TRBV10-3 to TRBJ1-1, with unresolved D. V lost 4 bases to trimming and J lost 1 base, with 13 bases between them. Germline V gives CDR1 ENHRY, CDR2 SYGVKD. The CDR3 length is 15 residues. CDR3 loop: CAISGRSRTNTEAFF. CDR3 sequence (DNA): TGTGCCATCAGTGGGCGCTCCAGGACGAACACTGAAGCTTTCTTT.

The V gene is TRBV5-4, the J gene TRBJ2-5, with TRBD2 matching 11 bases. The CDR3 has 15 residues. Germline CDR1 SGHNT, CDR2 YYREEE (reference sequence). The V gene end was trimmed by 4 bases and the J gene end by 5 bases; junction bases not matched to a gene: 7. CDR3 sequence (DNA): TGTGCCAGCAGCCTTAGCGGGAGGGGGGTGGAGACCCAGTACTTC. Translated, it gives CASSLSGRGVETQYF.

A note on this clone: The same CDR3 arises from other DNA sequences in this sample as well. The genes are TRBV29-1 and TRBJ2-7; tentatively, D is TRBD1 or TRBD2 (5 bases each). Trimming removed 6 bases at V and 2 bases at J, with 11 bases between. This CDR3 has 12 amino acids. The germline V gene has CDR1 SQVTM and CDR2 ANQGSEA. Here the CDR3 reads CSVAGATYEQYF. The CDR3 DNA reads TGCAGCGTGGCCGGGGCTACCTACGAGCAGTACTTC.

V and J are TRBV19 and TRBJ1-2; no definite D call. CDR3 size: 14 residues. Germline assignment: CDR1 LNHDA and CDR2 SQIVND (reference sequence). V lost 6 bases, J lost 3 bases, and 14 bases lay in between. The CDR3 sequence is CASSRTGSYYGYTF. In DNA form, the CDR3 reads TGTGCCAGTAGCCGGACGGGGAGTTACTATGGCTACACCTTC. Complete variable domain (other parts from reference TRBV19 and TRBJ1-2): DGGITQSPKYLFRKEGQNVTLSCEQNLNHDAMYWYRQDPGQGLRLIYYSQIVNDFQKGDIAEGYSVSREKKESFPLTVTSAQKNPTAFYLCASSRTGSYYGYTFGSGTRLTVV.

The rearrangement uses TRBV14 and TRBJ2-1, with no clear D. Per germline, CDR1 SGHDN and CDR2 FVKESK. Deletions cut 6 bases from V and 2 bases from J, with 8 bases between. The CDR3 totals 13 residues. The chain's CDR3 is CASSPSAYNEQFF. The CDR3 bases are TGTGCCAGCAGTCCAAGCGCCTACAATGAGCAGTTCTTC. Together with reference TRBV14 and TRBJ2-1, the CDR3 gives the full variable domain: EAGVTQFPSHSVIEKGQTVTLRCDPISGHDNLYWYRRVMGKEIKFLLHFVKESKQDESGMPNNRFLAERTGGTYSTLKVQPAELEDSGVYFCASSPSAYNEQFFGPGTRLTVL.

V gene TRBV28 combines with J gene TRBJ2-1; D gene unclear. Germline CDR1 is MDHEN and CDR2 is SYDVKM. This CDR3 has 15 residues. The V end lost 2 bases, the J end lost 3 bases, and 11 bases lay between the germline ends. The CDR3 reads CASSLVDGFYNEQFF. CDR3 DNA: TGTGCCAGCAGTTTAGTCGACGGATTCTACAATGAGCAGTTCTTC. The variable domain in full, with the rest retrieved from reference TRBV28 and TRBJ2-1, is DVKVTQSSRYLVKRTGEKVFLECVQDMDHENMFWYRQDPGLGLRLIYFSYDVKMKEKGDIPEGYSVSREKKERFSLILESASTNQTSMYLCASSLVDGFYNEQFFGPGTRLTVL.

This clone has a handful of counts. This chain connects TRBV28 to TRBJ2-5, with 8 positions matching TRBD1. This CDR3 comprises 16 residues. The V and J ends lost 5 bases and 5 bases, in that order; junction bases with no gene match: 13. CDR1 MDHEN and CDR2 SYDVKM come from the germline V gene. CDR3 residues: CASSILRGQGGETQYF. In nucleotides, the CDR3 is TGTGCCAGCAGTATCCTTCGCGGACAGGGCGGCGAGACCCAGTACTTC.